This TCR beta chain comes out of a study of T cell repertoires in aging, cancer and after chemotherapy. Study background: Repeat sampling of healthy donors over several months to years showed clear clonal overlap. Roughly 8.9 million TCR reads were in the whole dataset. General study points: Age-matched healthy donors had significantly more diverse, less clonal blood TCR repertoires than untreated cancer patients.

Amplification of TCR beta used genomic DNA extracted from peripheral blood. About this clonotype itself: Its antigen is not known.

Rearranged V-D-J TRB sequences were amplified with a mixed TRB-A/B primer pool. One entry per CDR3 protein results from TCRdb running MiXCR on the multiplex PCR reads. The repertoire has around 9,600 distinct CDR3 sequences, roughly 36% of them found once; the top ten carry around 3.3%. The sample comprised blood. This clonotype was sampled from a human donor in good health.

As DNA, the CDR3 is TGCGCCAGCAGCCCCGGGACAGGCGGCAATCAGCCCCAGCATTTT. This translates into CASSPGTGGNQPQHF. The V call is TRBV4-3, the J call TRBJ1-5, with 8 nucleotides matching TRBD1. The CDR3 has 15 amino acids. V gave up 4 bases and J gave up 2 bases; unmatched junction bases: 4. Germline-derived CDR1 and CDR2 are LGHNA and YSLEER.